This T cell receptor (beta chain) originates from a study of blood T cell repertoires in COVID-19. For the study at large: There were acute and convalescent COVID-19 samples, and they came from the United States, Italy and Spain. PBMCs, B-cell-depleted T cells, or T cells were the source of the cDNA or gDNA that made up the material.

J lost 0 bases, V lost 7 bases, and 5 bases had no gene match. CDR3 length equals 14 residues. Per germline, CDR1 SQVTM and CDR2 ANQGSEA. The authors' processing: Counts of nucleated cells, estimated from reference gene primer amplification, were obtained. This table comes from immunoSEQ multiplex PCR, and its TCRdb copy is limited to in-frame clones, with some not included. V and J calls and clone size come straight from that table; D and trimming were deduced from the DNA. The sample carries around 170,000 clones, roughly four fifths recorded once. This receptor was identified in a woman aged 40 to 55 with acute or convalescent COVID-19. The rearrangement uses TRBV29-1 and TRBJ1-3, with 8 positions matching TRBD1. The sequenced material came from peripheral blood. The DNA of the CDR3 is TGCAGCGGTCTAGGACAGGGCTCTGGAAACACCATATATTTT. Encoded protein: CSGLGQGSGNTIYF. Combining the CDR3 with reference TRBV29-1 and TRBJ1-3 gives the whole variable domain SAVISQKPSRDICQRGTSLTIQCQVDSQVTMMFWYRQQPGQSLTLIATANQGSEATYESGFVIDKFPISRPNLTFSTLTVSNMSPEDSSIYLCSGLGQGSGNTIYFGEGSWLTVV.